Below, one T cell receptor beta chain is given with its context. The method was immunoSEQ multiplex PCR; TCRdb's version includes in-frame clones alone and lacks a portion of them. The repertoire consists of tens of thousands of clones, with approximately 83% occurring once and the leading ten covering more than 9%. The data stem from a study of T cell responses to AZD1222 COVID-19 vaccine. V was shortened by 4 bases and J by 6 bases, with 15 bases between the two germline ends. This CDR3 region has 14 residues. The germline gives CDR1 MDHEN, CDR2 SYDVKM. The specimen comprised peripheral blood, sampled 28 days after the second AZD1222 dose. The chain links TRBV28 to TRBJ1-1, with TRBD1 as a possible D gene (6 bases). The receptor was isolated from an adult who received the AZD1222 COVID-19 vaccine. CDR3 sequence: CASSYRRGSSEAFF. The CDR3 nucleotides are TGTGCCAGCAGTTATCGAAGGGGGTCCTCTGAAGCTTTCTTT.